Reported below is one T cell receptor (beta chain). What it recognizes is unknown. The germline gene is not matched at one end of the junction; a read error may be the cause. Each CDR3 protein gets one entry after TCRdb re-called the 5' RACE reads with MiXCR. The table lists roughly 89,000 distinct CDR3 sequences, approximately 13% of them singletons. The CDR3 length is 16 residues. Germline V gene data show CDR1 as SEHNR and CDR2 as FQNEAQ (reference sequence). The data were taken from a study of T-cell memory formation after mild COVID-19. Study results and caveats: Some responding clones appeared in pre-infection memory, suggesting cross-reactive memory joined.

The sequence derives from an adult woman who had mild COVID-19 (a few samples of this study predate the infection). Cell type and time point are not known. Sequenced material: PBMCs or a T cell subset sorted from them (not recorded which). V and J are TRBV7-9 and TRBJ2-3, with D possibly matching TRBD1 (6 bases). In nucleotides, the CDR3 is TGTGCCAGCAGCAAAGGGACACTGTCTAGCACAGATACGAAGTATTTT. Its translation: CASSKGTLSSTDTKYF.